The clone carrying this T cell receptor beta chain occurred once. The record originates from a study of blood T cell repertoires in COVID-19. Study at large: Italy, Spain and the United States were the sources of the convalescent and acute COVID-19 samples.

Cohort 3 recovery required two negative PCRs, clearance, or symptom resolution. Using immunoSEQ multiplex PCR, the repertoire was profiled, and TCRdb retains in-frame clones only, with some absent. The sample lists 190,000 or so clones, 84% occurring once. CDR3 length: 15 amino acids. Germline CDR1 and CDR2: SNHLY and FYNNEI. J was trimmed by 1 base and V by 5 bases; bases with no gene match: 7. The chain links TRBV2 to TRBJ1-2, with 7 bases lining up with TRBD1. The receptor was isolated from a man aged 35-49 years who had recovered from COVID-19. Input material: PBMCs or T cells enriched from blood (not recorded which). The CDR3 sequence is CASSSRDRYNYGYTF. CDR3 sequence (DNA): TGTGCCAGCAGTAGCCGGGACAGATATAACTATGGCTACACCTTC.